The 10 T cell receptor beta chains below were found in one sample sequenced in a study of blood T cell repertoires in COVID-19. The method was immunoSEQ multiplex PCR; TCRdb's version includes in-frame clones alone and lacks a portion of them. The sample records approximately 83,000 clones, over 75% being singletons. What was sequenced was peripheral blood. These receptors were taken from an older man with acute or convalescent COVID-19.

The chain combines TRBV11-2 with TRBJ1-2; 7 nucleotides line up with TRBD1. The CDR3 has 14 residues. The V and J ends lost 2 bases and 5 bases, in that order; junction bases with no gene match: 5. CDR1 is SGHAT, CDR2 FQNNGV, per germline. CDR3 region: CASSLSQQGYGYTF. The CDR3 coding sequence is TGTGCCAGCAGCTTATCCCAACAGGGGTATGGCTACACCTTC.

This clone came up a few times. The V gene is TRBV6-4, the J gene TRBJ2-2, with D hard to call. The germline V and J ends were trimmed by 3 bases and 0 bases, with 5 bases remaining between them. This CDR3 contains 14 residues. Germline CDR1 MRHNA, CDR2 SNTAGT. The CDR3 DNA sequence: TGTGCCAGCAGTGAACAGCCGAACACCGGGGAGCTGTTTTTT. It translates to CASSEQPNTGELFF.

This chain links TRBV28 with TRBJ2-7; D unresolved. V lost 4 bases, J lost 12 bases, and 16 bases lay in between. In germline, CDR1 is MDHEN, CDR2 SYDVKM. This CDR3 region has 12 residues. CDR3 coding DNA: TGTGCCAGCAGTTCTGCCGGGTCATCCTCGTACTTC. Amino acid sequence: CASSSAGSSSYF.

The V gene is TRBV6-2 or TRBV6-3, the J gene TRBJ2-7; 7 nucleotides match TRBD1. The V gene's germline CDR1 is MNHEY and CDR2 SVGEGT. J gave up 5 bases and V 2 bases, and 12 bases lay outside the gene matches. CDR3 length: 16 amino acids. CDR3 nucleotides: TGTGCCAGCAGTTACCCGCCGGACAGGATCATAGACGAGCAGTACTTC. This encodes CASSYPPDRIIDEQYF.

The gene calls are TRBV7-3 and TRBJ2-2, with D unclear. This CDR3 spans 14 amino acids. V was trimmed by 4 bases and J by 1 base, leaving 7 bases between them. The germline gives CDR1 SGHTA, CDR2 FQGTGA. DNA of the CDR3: TGTGCCAGCAGCTCAGCAGGGAACACCGGGGAGCTGTTTTTT. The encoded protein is CASSSAGNTGELFF.

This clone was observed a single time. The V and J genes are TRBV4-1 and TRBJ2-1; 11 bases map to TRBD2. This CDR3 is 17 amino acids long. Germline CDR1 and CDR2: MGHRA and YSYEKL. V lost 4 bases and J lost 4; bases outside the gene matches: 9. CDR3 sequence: CASSLLLAGVGYNEQFF. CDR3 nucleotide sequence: TGCGCCAGCAGCCTCTTACTAGCGGGAGTAGGGTACAATGAGCAGTTCTTC.

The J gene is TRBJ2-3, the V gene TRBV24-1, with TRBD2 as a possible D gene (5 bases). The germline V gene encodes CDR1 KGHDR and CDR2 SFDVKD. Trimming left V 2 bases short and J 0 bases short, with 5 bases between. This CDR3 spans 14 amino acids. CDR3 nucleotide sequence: TGTGCCACCAGTGATTGGACTAGCACAGATACGCAGTATTTT. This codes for CATSDWTSTDTQYF.

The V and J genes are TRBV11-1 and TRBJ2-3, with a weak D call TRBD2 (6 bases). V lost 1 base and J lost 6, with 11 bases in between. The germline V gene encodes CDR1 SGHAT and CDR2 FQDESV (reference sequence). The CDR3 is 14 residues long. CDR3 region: CASSLDGGRDTQYF. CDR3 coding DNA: TGTGCCAGCAGCTTAGATGGGGGGAGGGATACGCAGTATTTT.

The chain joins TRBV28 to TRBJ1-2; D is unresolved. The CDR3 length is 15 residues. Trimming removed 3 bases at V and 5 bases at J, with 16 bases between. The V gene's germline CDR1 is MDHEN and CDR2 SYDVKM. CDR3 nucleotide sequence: TGTGCCAGCAGTTTCGGAGACCCCATGCCGTATGGCTACACCTTC. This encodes CASSFGDPMPYGYTF.

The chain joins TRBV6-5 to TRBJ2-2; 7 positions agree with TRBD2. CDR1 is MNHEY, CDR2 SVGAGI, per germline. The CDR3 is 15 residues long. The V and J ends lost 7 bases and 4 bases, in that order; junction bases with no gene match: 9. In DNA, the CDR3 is TGTGCCAGCACCCCATCTGGGAGGGTCACCGGGGAGCTGTTTTTT. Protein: CASTPSGRVTGELFF.